The 3 T cell receptor beta chains listed next were all sequenced from one sample in a study of blood T cell repertoires in COVID-19. Profiled with immunoSEQ multiplex PCR; TCRdb holds only in-frame clones, not every one. Seen here are a few hundred thousand clones, around 88% observed once, and the top ten hold approximately 9%. The sequenced sample was PBMCs or T cells enriched from blood (not recorded which). Receptors originate from a man aged 40-49 years who had recovered from COVID-19.

V is TRBV28 and J is TRBJ2-5, with TRBD1 matching 7 bases. J was trimmed by 4 bases and V by 7 bases; bases with no gene match: 15. The CDR3 runs 16 residues. CDR1 and CDR2 (germline): MDHEN, SYDVKM. The DNA for the CDR3 is TGTGCCAGCAACCCCCTGCATGACAGGGTACGAGAGACCCAGTACTTC. Its protein is CASNPLHDRVRETQYF.

The gene calls are TRBV5-1 and TRBJ2-3; TRBD1 matches 7 bases. With V trimmed by 2 bases and J by 2 bases, 8 bases remained unmatched. Germline CDR1 and CDR2: SGHRS and YFSETQ. CDR3 length: 16 amino acids. The CDR3 spells CASSFSAGGSTDTQYF. CDR3 sequence (DNA): TGCGCCAGCAGCTTTTCAGCAGGGGGTTCCACAGATACGCAGTATTTT.

The chain is built from TRBV11-3 and TRBJ2-3; 9 nucleotides match TRBD2. Germline CDR1 is SGHNT and CDR2 is YENEEA. The CDR3 has 15 amino acids. Unmatched junction bases numbered 4, after V lost 1 base and J lost 5 bases. Written as DNA, the CDR3 is TGTGCCAGCAGCTTAGCTAGCGGGGTTAGAGATACGCAGTATTTT. As protein: CASSLASGVRDTQYF.